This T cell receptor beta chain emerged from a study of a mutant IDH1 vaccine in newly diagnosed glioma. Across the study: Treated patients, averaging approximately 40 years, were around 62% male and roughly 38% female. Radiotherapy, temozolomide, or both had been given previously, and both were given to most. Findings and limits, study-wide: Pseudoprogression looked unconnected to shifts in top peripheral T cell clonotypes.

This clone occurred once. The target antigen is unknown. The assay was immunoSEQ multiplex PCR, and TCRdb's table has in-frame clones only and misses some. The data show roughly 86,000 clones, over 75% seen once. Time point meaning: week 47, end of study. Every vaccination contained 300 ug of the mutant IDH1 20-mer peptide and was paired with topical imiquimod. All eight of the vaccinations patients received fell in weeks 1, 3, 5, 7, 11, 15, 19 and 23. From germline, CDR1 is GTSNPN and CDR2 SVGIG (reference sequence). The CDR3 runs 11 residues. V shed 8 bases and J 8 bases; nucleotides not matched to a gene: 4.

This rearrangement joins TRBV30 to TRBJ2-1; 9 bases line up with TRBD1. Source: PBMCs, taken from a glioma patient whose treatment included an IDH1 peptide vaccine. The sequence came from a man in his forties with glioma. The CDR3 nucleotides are TGTGCCAGTACAGGGGGCTATGAGCAGTTCTTC. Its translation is CASTGGYEQFF.